This entry concerns a single T cell receptor (beta chain). The source of the sample is a study of CD8 T cells in Susac syndrome. This CDR3 region has 12 residues. Germline assignment: CDR1 SGHNT and CDR2 YYREEE (reference sequence). Trimming stripped 4 bases from V and 13 bases from J, with 12 bases between. A quantity of about 0.5 to 1 ug RNA underwent reverse transcription using random hexamers. One entry per CDR3 protein results from TCRdb running MiXCR on the immunoSEQ multiplex PCR reads. Seen here are around 150,000 distinct CDR3 sequences, more than 85% observed once, and the top ten hold 0.13% to 0.15%. FACS was used to enrich TEMRA cells, whereas the CD8+ and CD4+ T cells were obtained by negative isolation.

The chain couples TRBV5-4 to TRBJ1-6; D remains unclear. This sequence was found in a human donor with Susac syndrome. The source material was CD4+ T cells from PBMCs. CDR3 coding DNA: TGTGCCAGCAGCGCGGACGTCGGTCCCCTCCACTTT. Its protein product is CASSADVGPLHF. The complete variable domain, with remaining parts taken from reference TRBV5-4 and TRBJ1-6, reads ETGVTQSPTHLIKTRGQQVTLRCSSQSGHNTVSWYQQALGQGPQFIFQYYREEENGRGNFPPRFSGLQFPNYSSELNVNALELDDSALYLCASSADVGPLHFGNGTRLTVT.